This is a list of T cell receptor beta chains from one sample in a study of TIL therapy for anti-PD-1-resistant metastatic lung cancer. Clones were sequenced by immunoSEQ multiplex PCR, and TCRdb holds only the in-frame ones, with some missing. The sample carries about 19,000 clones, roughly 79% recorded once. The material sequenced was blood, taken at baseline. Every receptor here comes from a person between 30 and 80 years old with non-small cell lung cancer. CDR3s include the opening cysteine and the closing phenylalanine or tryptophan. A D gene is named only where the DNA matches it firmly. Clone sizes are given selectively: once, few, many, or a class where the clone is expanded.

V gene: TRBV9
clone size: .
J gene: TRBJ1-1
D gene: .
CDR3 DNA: TGTGCCAGCAGCCCTGGGACGGCGAACACTGAAGCTTTCTTT
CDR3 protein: CASSPGTANTEAFF

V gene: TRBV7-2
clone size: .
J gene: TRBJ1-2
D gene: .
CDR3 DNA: TGTGCCAGCAGCTCTGGCACGAGAGCTAACTATGGCTACACCTTC
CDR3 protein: CASSSGTRANYGYTF

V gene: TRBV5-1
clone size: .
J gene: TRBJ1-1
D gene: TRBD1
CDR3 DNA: TGCGCCAGCAGCCCGACAGGGGGCATGAGGAACACTGAAGCTTTCTTT
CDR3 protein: CASSPTGGMRNTEAFF

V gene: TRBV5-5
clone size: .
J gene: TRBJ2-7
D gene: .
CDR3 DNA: TGTGCCAGCAGCCCCGAACCGACAGCCTCCTACGAGCAGTACTTC
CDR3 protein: CASSPEPTASYEQYF

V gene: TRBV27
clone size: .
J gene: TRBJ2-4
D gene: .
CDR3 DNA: TGTGCCAGCAGTTTCGGGGGTTCCAAAAACATTCAGTACTTC
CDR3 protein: CASSFGGSKNIQYF

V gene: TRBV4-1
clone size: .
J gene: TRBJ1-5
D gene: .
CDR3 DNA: TGCGCCAGCAGCCCCCAAGCGGGGGTTGGGCAGCCCCAGCATTTT
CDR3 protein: CASSPQAGVGQPQHF

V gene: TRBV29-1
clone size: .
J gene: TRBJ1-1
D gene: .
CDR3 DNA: TGCAGCGTTGAAGGCCTCGCCATGAACACTGAAGCTTTCTTT
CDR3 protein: CSVEGLAMNTEAFF

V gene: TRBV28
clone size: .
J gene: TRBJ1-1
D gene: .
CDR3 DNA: TGTGCCAGCAGTTTTTTCCAGGGACGAGCTTTCTTT
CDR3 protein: CASSFFQGRAFF

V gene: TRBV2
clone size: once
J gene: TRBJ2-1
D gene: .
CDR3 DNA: TGTGCCAGCAGTGAAGAGGGGGCCTACAATGAGCAGTTCTTC
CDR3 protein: CASSEEGAYNEQFF

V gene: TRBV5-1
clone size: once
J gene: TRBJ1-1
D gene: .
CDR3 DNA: TGCGCCAGCAGCTTGGTTGCCGAGAACACTGAAGCTTTCTTT
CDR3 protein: CASSLVAENTEAFF

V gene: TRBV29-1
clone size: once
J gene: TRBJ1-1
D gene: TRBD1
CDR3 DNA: TGCAGCGTCGATAGACAGGGGCCGAACACTGAAGCTTTCTTT
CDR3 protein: CSVDRQGPNTEAFF

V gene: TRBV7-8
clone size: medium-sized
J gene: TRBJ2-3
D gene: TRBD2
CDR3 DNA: TGTGCCAGCGATAGGGGAGGGAGGGGTGCAGATACGCAGTATTTT
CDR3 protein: CASDRGGRGADTQYF

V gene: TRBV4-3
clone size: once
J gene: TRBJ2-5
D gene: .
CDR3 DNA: TGCGCCAGCAGCCAAAATGGCCGTGGGACCCAGTACTTC
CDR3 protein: CASSQNGRGTQYF

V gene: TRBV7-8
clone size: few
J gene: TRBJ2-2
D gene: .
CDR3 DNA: TGTGCCAGCAGCTTAGTGAGCGCGAACACCGGGGAGCTGTTTTTT
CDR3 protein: CASSLVSANTGELFF

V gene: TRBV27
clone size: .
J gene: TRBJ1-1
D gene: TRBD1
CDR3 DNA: TGTGCCAGCAGTTCCCTGCGGGACAGGGCTTGGCGGGCTTTCTTT
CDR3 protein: CASSSLRDRAWRAFF

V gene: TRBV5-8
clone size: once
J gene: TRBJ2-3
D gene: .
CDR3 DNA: TGTGCCAGCAGATCCGGGACGCTGGACCCAGATACGCAGTATTTT
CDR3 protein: CASRSGTLDPDTQYF

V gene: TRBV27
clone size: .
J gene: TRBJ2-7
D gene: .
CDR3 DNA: TGTGCCAGCAGTTTGGGCCCAACCGGACAGACATACTACGAGCAGTACTTC
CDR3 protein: CASSLGPTGQTYYEQYF

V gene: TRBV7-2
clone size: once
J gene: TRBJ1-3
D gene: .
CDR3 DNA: TGTGCCAGCAGCTTAAGGTGGGGATCTGGAAACACCATATATTTT
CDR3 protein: CASSLRWGSGNTIYF

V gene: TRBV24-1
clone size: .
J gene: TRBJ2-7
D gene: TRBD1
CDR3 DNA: TGTGCCACCAGTCCCGGGACAGGGAACGACGAGCAGTACTTC
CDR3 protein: CATSPGTGNDEQYF

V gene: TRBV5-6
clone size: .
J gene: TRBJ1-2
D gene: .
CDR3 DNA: TGTGCCAGCAGCCCTCCCGGAGGTTATGGCTACACCTTC
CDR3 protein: CASSPPGGYGYTF

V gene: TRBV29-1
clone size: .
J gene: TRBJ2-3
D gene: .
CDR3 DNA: TGCAGCGTTCGCGGAGCACTGAGCACAGATACGCAGTATTTT
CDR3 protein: CSVRGALSTDTQYF

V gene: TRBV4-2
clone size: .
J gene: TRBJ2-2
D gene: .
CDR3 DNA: TGTGCCAGCAGCCAAGAAGGGGGGGCGAACACCGGGGAGCTGTTTTTT
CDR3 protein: CASSQEGGANTGELFF

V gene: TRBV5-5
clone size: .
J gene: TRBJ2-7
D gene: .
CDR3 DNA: TGTGCCAGCAGCCCTAGGGCAGGACAAGACTACGAGCAGTACTTC
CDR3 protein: CASSPRAGQDYEQYF

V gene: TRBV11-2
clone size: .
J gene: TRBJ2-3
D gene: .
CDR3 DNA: TGTGCCAGCAGCCTCAGAGGGCCCGTGGGGGATACGCAGTATTTT
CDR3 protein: CASSLRGPVGDTQYF

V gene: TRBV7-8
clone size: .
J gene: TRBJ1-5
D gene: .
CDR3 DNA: TGTGCCAGCAGCTTAGCGAACAGGGTGGATCAGCCCCAGCATTTT
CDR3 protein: CASSLANRVDQPQHF

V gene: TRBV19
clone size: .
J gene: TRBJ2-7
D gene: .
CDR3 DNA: TGTGCCAGTAGTCCCCGCCGCGACGAGCAGTACTTC
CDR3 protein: CASSPRRDEQYF

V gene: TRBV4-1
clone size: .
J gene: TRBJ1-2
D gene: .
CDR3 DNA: TGCGCCAGCAGCCAAGAATGGGGACTCAACTTTGGCTACACCTTC
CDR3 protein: CASSQEWGLNFGYTF

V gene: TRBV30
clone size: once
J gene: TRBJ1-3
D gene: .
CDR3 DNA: TGTGCCTGGACCCGTGCCGGCGGAAACACCATATATTTT
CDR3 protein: CAWTRAGGNTIYF

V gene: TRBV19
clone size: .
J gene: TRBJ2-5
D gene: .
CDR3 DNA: TGTGCCAGTAGTATAGAGCAGGGGATATCCGAGACCCAGTACTTC
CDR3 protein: CASSIEQGISETQYF

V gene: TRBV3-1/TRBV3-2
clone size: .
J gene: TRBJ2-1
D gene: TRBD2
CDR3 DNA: TGTGCCAGCAGCCAAGATAGGTTTCCGGGACTAGCGGGAGGGCCCAAGCAGTTCTTC
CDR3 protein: CASSQDRFPGLAGGPKQFF

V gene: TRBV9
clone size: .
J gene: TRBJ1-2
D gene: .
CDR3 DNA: TGTGCCAGCAGCGTAGAGGGGCGGGGGCGCGGCTATGGCTACACCTTC
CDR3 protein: CASSVEGRGRGYGYTF

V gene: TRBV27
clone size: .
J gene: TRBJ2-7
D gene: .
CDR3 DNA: TGTGCCAGCAGATCACCCGGCGGAAACGATTACGAGCAGTACTTC
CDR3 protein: CASRSPGGNDYEQYF

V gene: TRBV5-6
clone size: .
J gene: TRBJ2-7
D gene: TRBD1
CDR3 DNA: TGTGCCAGCAGCTTCCCGACAGGGTTTCCCTCCTACGAGCAGTACTTC
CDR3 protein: CASSFPTGFPSYEQYF

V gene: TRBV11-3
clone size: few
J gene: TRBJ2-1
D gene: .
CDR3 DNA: TGTGCCAGCAGCTATACCCGGGAGCAGTTCTTC
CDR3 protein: CASSYTREQFF

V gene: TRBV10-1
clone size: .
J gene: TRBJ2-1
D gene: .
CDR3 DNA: TGCGCCAGCAGTGAGTCCGACGGAGGCTACAATGAGCAGTTCTTC
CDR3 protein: CASSESDGGYNEQFF

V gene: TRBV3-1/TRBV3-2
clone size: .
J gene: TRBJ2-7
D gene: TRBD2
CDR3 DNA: TGTGCCAGCAGCCACCTTAGCGGGGGGGCATACGAGCAGTACTTC
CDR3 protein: CASSHLSGGAYEQYF

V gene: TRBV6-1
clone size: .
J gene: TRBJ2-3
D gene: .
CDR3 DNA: TGTGCCAGCAGTGAATCTGGCAACTATCCAGATACGCAGTATTTT
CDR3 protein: CASSESGNYPDTQYF

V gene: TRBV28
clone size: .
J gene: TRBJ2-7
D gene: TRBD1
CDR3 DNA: TGTGCCACGAGGGACAGCCACTACGAGCAGTACTTC
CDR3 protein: CATRDSHYEQYF

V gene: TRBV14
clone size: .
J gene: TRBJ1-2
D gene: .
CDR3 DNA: TGTGCCAGCAGCCCCCTGGTTCAGGGCATCTATGGCTACACCTTC
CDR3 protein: CASSPLVQGIYGYTF

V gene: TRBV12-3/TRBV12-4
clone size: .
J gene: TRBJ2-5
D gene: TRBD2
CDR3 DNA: TGTGCCAGCAGTAGCGGGACGACCCAGTACTTC
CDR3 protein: CASSSGTTQYF

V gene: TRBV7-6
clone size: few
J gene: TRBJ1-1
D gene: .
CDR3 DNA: TGTGCCAGCAGCTTAGGGGGCCAACTGAACACTGAAGCTTTCTTT
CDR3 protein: CASSLGGQLNTEAFF

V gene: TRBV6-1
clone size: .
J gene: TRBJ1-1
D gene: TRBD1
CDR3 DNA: TGTGCCAGCAGTGAAGCGGACAGGTACACTGAAGCTTTCTTT
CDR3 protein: CASSEADRYTEAFF

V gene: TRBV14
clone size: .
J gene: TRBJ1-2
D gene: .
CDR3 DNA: TGTGCCAGCAGCCCCGGGACATCTTATGGCTACACCTTC
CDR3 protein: CASSPGTSYGYTF

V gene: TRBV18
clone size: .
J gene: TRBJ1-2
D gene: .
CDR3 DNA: TGTGCCAGCTCCCCCACCCTACAGACGCACTATGGCTACACCTTC
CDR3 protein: CASSPTLQTHYGYTF

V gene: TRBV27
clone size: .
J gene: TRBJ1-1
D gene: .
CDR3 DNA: TGTGCCAGCAGTCCGCGGACAGTAGGAAGCACTGAAGCTTTCTTT
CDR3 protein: CASSPRTVGSTEAFF

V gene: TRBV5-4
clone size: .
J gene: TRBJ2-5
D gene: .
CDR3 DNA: TGTGCCAGCAGCTGGGGGCAGGGGCAGGAGACCCAGTACTTC
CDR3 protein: CASSWGQGQETQYF

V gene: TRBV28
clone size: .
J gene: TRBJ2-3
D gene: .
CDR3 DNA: TGTGCCAGCAGCCCTGGGCGAGATACGCAGTATTTT
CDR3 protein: CASSPGRDTQYF

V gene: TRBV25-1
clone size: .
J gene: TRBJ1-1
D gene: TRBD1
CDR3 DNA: TGTGCCACCCGAAGGGGGCGGGCAGGCACTGAAGCTTTCTTT
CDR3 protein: CATRRGRAGTEAFF

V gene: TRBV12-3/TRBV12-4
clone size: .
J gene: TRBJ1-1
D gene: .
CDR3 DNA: TGTGCCAGCAGTCCGGTGGCTGAAGCTTTCTTT
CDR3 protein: CASSPVAEAFF

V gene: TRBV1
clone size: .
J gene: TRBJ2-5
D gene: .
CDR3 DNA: TGCACCAGCAGACCCGACGGGGGAGCGGGGTCGGAGACCCAGTACTTC
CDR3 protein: CTSRPDGGAGSETQYF

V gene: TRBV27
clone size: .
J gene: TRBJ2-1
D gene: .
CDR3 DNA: TGTGCCAGCAGTTTATGGGGGGGGCAGTACAATGAGCAGTTCTTC
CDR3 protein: CASSLWGGQYNEQFF

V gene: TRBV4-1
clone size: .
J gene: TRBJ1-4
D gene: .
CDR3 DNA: TGCGCCAGCAGCCAAGGGGACATAACAACTAATGAAAAACTGTTTTTT
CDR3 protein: CASSQGDITTNEKLFF

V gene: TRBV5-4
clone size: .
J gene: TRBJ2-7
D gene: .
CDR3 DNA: TGTGCCAGCAGCACCTCTAGAGGCGAGCAGTACTTC
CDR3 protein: CASSTSRGEQYF